One sample yielded the 14 T cell receptor beta chains listed below, sequenced in a study of blood T cell repertoires in COVID-19. Only in-frame clones appear in the TCRdb table, and some are missing; sequencing was by immunoSEQ multiplex PCR. The profile shows just over 150,000 clones, 80% to 90% of them singletons. Sequenced input: peripheral blood. The source of these receptors is a woman aged 45-65 years with acute or convalescent COVID-19.

V and J are TRBV7-8 and TRBJ1-2; tentative D call: TRBD1 (5 bases). From germline, CDR1 is SGHVS and CDR2 FQNEAQ. The CDR3 extends over 13 amino acids. V lost 4 bases, J lost 8 bases, and 14 bases lay in between. For the CDR3, the DNA is TGTGCCAGCAGCTCAGGGTACTTAAGCGGCTACACCTTC. Residues: CASSSGYLSGYTF.

The CDR3 coding sequence is TGTGCCAGCAGTTTTGAGGGTATGAGCGCGTACTACAATGAGCAGTTCTTC. It yields the protein CASSFEGMSAYYNEQFF. This sequence joins TRBV2 and TRBJ2-1; TRBD2 is a possible D gene (5 bases). The V end lost 5 bases, the J end lost 3 bases, and 20 bases lay between the germline ends. The CDR3 length is 17 residues. Germline CDR1 and CDR2: SNHLY and FYNNEI. Supplemented by reference TRBV2 and TRBJ2-1, the full variable domain reads EPEVTQTPSHQVTQMGQEVILRCVPISNHLYFYWYRQILGQKVEFLVSFYNNEISEKSEIFDDQFSVERPDGSNFTLKIRSTKLEDSAMYFCASSFEGMSAYYNEQFFGPGTRLTVL.

The genes are TRBV7-2 and TRBJ1-6; D might be TRBD1 (6 bases). CDR3 length: 15 amino acids. V was pared by 2 bases and J by 5 bases, with 10 bases between. Per the germline V gene, CDR1 is SGHTA and CDR2 is FQGNSA. As DNA, the CDR3 is TGTGCCAGCAGCTTAACGACAGGCAATAATTCACCCCTCCACTTT. It is translated as CASSLTTGNNSPLHF.

This clone occurred once. The rearrangement uses TRBV19 and TRBJ1-1, with D uncertain. The CDR3 consists of 15 residues. With 1 base removed from V and 0 bases from J, the gap between germline ends came to 9 bases. Germline loops: CDR1 LNHDA, CDR2 SQIVND (reference sequence). The CDR3 loop reads CASSIAPSMNTEAFF. In DNA form, the CDR3 reads TGTGCCAGTAGTATAGCCCCGAGCATGAACACTGAAGCTTTCTTT.

The rearrangement links TRBV19 to TRBJ1-4, with D perhaps matching TRBD1 (6 bases). The germline V gene encodes CDR1 LNHDA and CDR2 SQIVND (reference sequence). The V end lost 7 bases, the J end lost 1 base, and 13 bases lay between the germline ends. The CDR3 runs 15 residues. This CDR3 reads CASKPPTGTNEKLFF. The CDR3 DNA is TGTGCCAGTAAGCCCCCGACAGGAACTAATGAAAAACTGTTTTTT.

The V gene is TRBV5-1, the J gene TRBJ1-1; the D gene is possibly TRBD1 (5 bases). V dropped 2 bases and J dropped 4 bases, with 12 bases sitting between them. Per the germline V gene, CDR1 is SGHRS and CDR2 is YFSETQ. CDR3 length equals 14 residues. The CDR3 sequence: CASSFHRGGTEAFF. Here the CDR3 DNA reads TGCGCCAGCAGCTTTCATAGGGGTGGCACTGAAGCTTTCTTT.

This sequence joins TRBV5-4 and TRBJ2-3; the match to TRBD2 covers 7 bases. The CDR3 has 14 amino acids. CDR1 and CDR2 from the germline V gene are SGHNT and YYREEE (reference sequence). With 9 bases clipped from V and 2 bases from J, the junction kept 9 bases outside the gene matches. The CDR3 region has the DNA TGTGCCATGCGGGACTACCTACCCACAGATACGCAGTATTTT. Translated: CAMRDYLPTDTQYF.

The rearrangement links TRBV18 to TRBJ1-1; a weak D match, TRBD1 (6 bases). The CDR3 runs 14 residues. Germline V gene data show CDR1 as KGHSH and CDR2 as LQKENI. Trimming stripped 5 bases from V and 6 bases from J, with 16 bases between. CDR3 DNA: TGTGCCAGCTCAGGGGGCGGCGGAGTATCTGAAGCTTTCTTT. Residues: CASSGGGGVSEAFF.

The chain recombines TRBV6-5 with TRBJ1-5; 9 bases map to TRBD1. In germline, CDR1 is MNHEY, CDR2 SVGAGI. The V segment lost 5 bases and the J segment 4 bases; nucleotides outside the gene matches: 6. The CDR3 consists of 15 residues. For the CDR3, the DNA is TGTGCCAGCAGTCGCCGACAGGGGGGAAATCAGCCCCAGCATTTT. Encoded protein: CASSRRQGGNQPQHF.

This clone was observed a few times. The chain is built from TRBV19 and TRBJ1-1, with D maybe TRBD1 (5 bases). Deletions cut 0 bases from V and 4 bases from J, with 12 bases between. Germline V gene data show CDR1 as LNHDA and CDR2 as SQIVND (reference sequence). The CDR3 has 15 residues. CDR3 bases: TGTGCCAGTAGTATAGATAAGGGGTCGGGCACTGAAGCTTTCTTT. It is translated as CASSIDKGSGTEAFF.

The rearrangement joins TRBV3-1 (or the pseudogene TRBV3-2) to TRBJ2-1; possible D gene TRBD2, 6 bases. CDR3 length: 15 amino acids. V dropped 5 bases and J dropped 6 bases, with 17 bases sitting between them. Germline V gene sequence: CDR1 LGHDT, CDR2 YNNKEL (reference sequence). DNA of the CDR3: TGTGCCAGCAGCGACCACCGGGACTCCGTCAATGAGCAGTTCTTC. The encoded protein is CASSDHRDSVNEQFF.

The rearrangement links TRBV9 to TRBJ1-2; 9 nucleotides match TRBD1. From germline, CDR1 is SGDLS and CDR2 YYNGEE. The CDR3 has 15 amino acids. V gave up 0 bases and J gave up 7 bases; unmatched junction bases: 7. The CDR3 coding sequence is TGTGCCAGCAGCGTAGTGGGACAGGGTTTGGGTGGCTACACCTTC. Translated: CASSVVGQGLGGYTF.

The V and J genes are TRBV18 and TRBJ1-5; 7 bases are shared with TRBD1. The CDR3 is 15 amino acids. J lost 2 bases, V lost 3 bases, and 4 bases had no gene match. Germline assignment: CDR1 KGHSH and CDR2 LQKENI. The CDR3 sequence is CASSPAQGGNQPQHF. The CDR3 DNA reads as TGTGCCAGCTCACCGGCGCAGGGGGGCAATCAGCCCCAGCATTTT.

The CDR3 spells CASSFTGGLTYEQYF. The CDR3 DNA reads TGTGCCAGCAGCTTTACAGGGGGCCTGACCTACGAGCAGTACTTC. The chain recombines TRBV7-2 with TRBJ2-7; 9 bases map to TRBD1. V trimming: 3 bases; J trimming: 2 bases; junction bases outside the gene matches: 5. The CDR3 covers 15 residues. Germline V gives CDR1 SGHTA, CDR2 FQGNSA.